The 16 T cell receptor beta chains reported below all come from one sample, sequenced in a study of CD4 T cell repertoires and nickel. TCRdb recomputed calls from the RT-PCR reads with MiXCR, one row per CDR3 protein. Here the sample spans some 280 distinct CDR3 sequences, roughly 66% being singletons. The specimen sequenced was CD4+ T cells from blood, not recorded whether cultured. The source is a human donor in a nickel allergy study, with or without nickel allergy (not recorded which). It is not recorded whether this sample comes from one donor or several.

This sequence joins TRBV2 and TRBJ2-1, with 8 nucleotides matching TRBD2. The CDR3 contains 11 residues. V dropped 6 bases and J dropped 9; count of bases not matched to a gene: 1. Germline CDR1 is SNHLY and CDR2 is FYNNEI. CDR3 coding DNA: TGTGCCAGCAGCACTAGCGGTGAGCAGTTCTTC. Protein: CASSTSGEQFF.

This chain uses TRBV6-2 or TRBV6-3 with TRBJ2-4, with D uncertain. Germline V gene lookup returns CDR1 MNHEY and CDR2 SVGEGT. The CDR3 is made up of 12 amino acids. Trimming pared 5 bases from V and 11 bases from J, leaving 13 bases between. CDR3 sequence (DNA): TGTGCCAGCAGTCGACCACTAAAAGTTCAGTACTTC. This encodes CASSRPLKVQYF.

This chain joins TRBV5-1 and TRBJ2-1; tentatively, D is TRBD2 (6 bases). This CDR3 has 15 residues. Looked up from germline, CDR1 is SGHRS and CDR2 is YFSETQ. Trimming pared 4 bases from V and 4 bases from J, leaving 15 bases between. The CDR3 sequence is CASSPLAGTYNEQFF. CDR3 nucleotide sequence: TGCGCCAGCAGCCCACTAGCAGGGACTTACAATGAGCAGTTCTTC.

The rearrangement joins TRBV7-8 to TRBJ2-5; D is perhaps TRBD2 (5 bases). The ends were cut back, 5 bases at V and 1 base at J, with 11 bases in the middle. Per germline, CDR1 SGHVS and CDR2 FQNEAQ. The CDR3 is made up of 14 amino acids. The CDR3 protein is CASSANGVQETQYF. The DNA of the CDR3 is TGTGCCAGCAGCGCCAACGGGGTCCAAGAGACCCAGTACTTC.

This clonotype was seen a single time. The genes are TRBV19 and TRBJ1-6; D is perhaps TRBD1 (6 bases). V was clipped by 3 bases and J by 10 bases, with 13 bases between them. Germline assignment: CDR1 LNHDA and CDR2 SQIVND (reference sequence). This CDR3 contains 14 residues. The CDR3 sequence is CASSMSRGQSPLHF. CDR3 DNA: TGTGCCAGTAGTATGTCCAGGGGACAATCACCCCTCCACTTT.

The rearrangement uses TRBV5-8 and TRBJ1-1; D is unclear. Trimming took 0 bases from V and 8 from J, leaving 8 bases between them. The CDR3 sequence is 12 residues long. Germline V lookup: CDR1 SGHTS, CDR2 YDEGEE. CDR3 loop: CASSLVAAEAFF. In DNA form, the CDR3 reads TGTGCCAGCAGCTTGGTCGCGGCAGAAGCTTTCTTT.

The chain recombines TRBV7-6 with TRBJ2-2, with TRBD1 matching over 9 bases. Germline V CDR1 and CDR2: SGHVS, FNYEAQ. The CDR3 is made up of 17 amino acids. With V trimmed by 1 base and J by 5 bases, 8 bases remained unmatched. The CDR3 region has the DNA TGTGCCAGCAGCTTAGATCCGGGACAGGGAACGACCGGGGAGCTGTTTTTT. Protein sequence: CASSLDPGQGTTGELFF.

The CDR3 DNA reads TGTGCCAGCAGTTACTCTGGAGACACCTTCTACAATGAGCAGTTCTTC. It yields the protein CASSYSGDTFYNEQFF. This chain joins TRBV6-5 and TRBJ2-1; D gene uncertain. The V and J ends lost 0 bases and 3 bases respectively, with 12 bases between them. The CDR3 loop spans 16 amino acids. Looked up from germline, CDR1 is MNHEY and CDR2 is SVGAGI.

This chain links TRBV5-1 with TRBJ2-5, with TRBD1 matching 8 bases. V was pared by 3 bases and J by 5 bases, with 6 bases of the junction left unmatched. There are 14 residues in the CDR3. Germline values: CDR1 SGHRS, CDR2 YFSETQ. The CDR3, as DNA: TGCGCCAGCAGCTCGGGACAGGCTGAGGAGACCCAGTACTTC. Translating it yields CASSSGQAEETQYF.

In DNA form, the CDR3 reads TGTGCCAGCAGCTCCGGACAGGGACTGAACACTGAAGCTTTCTTT. Its translation is CASSSGQGLNTEAFF. The chain carries TRBV7-2 and TRBJ1-1; 8 bases line up with TRBD1. V lost 4 bases and J lost 0; bases outside the gene matches: 4. This CDR3 comprises 15 residues. Germline V lookup: CDR1 SGHTA, CDR2 FQGNSA.

This chain links TRBV15 with TRBJ2-1; no definite D call. V was clipped by 5 bases and J by 0 bases, with 8 bases between them. The CDR3 totals 14 residues. The germline CDR1 and CDR2 sequences are LNHNV and YYDKDF (reference sequence). The CDR3 here is CATSPHGSYNEQFF. The CDR3 bases are TGTGCCACCAGCCCTCACGGCTCCTACAATGAGCAGTTCTTC.

The chain combines TRBV30 with TRBJ2-7, with no clear D. This CDR3 has 13 residues. Per the germline V gene, CDR1 is GTSNPN and CDR2 is SVGIG (reference sequence). The ends were cut back, 2 bases at V and 0 bases at J, with 8 bases in the middle. The CDR3 reads CAWSRANSYEQYF. As DNA, the CDR3 is TGTGCCTGGAGTCGGGCGAACTCCTACGAGCAGTACTTC.

V is TRBV12-3 or TRBV12-4 and J is TRBJ2-7; no reliable D call. With 6 bases removed from V and 0 bases from J, the gap between germline ends came to 9 bases. The CDR3 totals 13 residues. For the CDR3, the DNA is TGTGCCAGCAGCCGATTCCCCTCCTACGAGCAGTACTTC. Protein product: CASSRFPSYEQYF.

This chain links TRBV10-1 with TRBJ2-6; D might be TRBD1 (6 bases). V lost 5 bases and J lost 0, with 11 bases in between. The CDR3 is 16 residues long. The germline V gene encodes CDR1 WNHNN and CDR2 SYGVQD (reference sequence). In DNA form, the CDR3 reads TGCGCCAGCAGTCCGGGACAATTCTCTGGGGCCAACGTCCTGACTTTC. It translates to CASSPGQFSGANVLTF.

This clonotype occurred a few times. This chain links TRBV12-3 or TRBV12-4 with TRBJ2-3, with 12 bases that match TRBD2. With 4 bases clipped from V and 7 bases from J, the junction kept 9 bases outside the gene matches. The CDR3 covers 16 residues. DNA of the CDR3: TGTGCCAGCAGTTACCAGACTAGCGGGAGTTTGAATACGCAGTATTTT. This codes for CASSYQTSGSLNTQYF.

The V gene is TRBV23-1, the J gene TRBJ2-5; D is undetermined. TRBV23-1 is filed as an ORF, its function uncertain. The CDR3 runs to 12 residues. With 1 base removed from V and 4 bases from J, the gap between germline ends came to 4 bases. The CDR3 region is CASSQWRETQYF. The CDR3 nucleotides are TGCGCCAGCAGTCAATGGAGAGAGACCCAGTACTTC.